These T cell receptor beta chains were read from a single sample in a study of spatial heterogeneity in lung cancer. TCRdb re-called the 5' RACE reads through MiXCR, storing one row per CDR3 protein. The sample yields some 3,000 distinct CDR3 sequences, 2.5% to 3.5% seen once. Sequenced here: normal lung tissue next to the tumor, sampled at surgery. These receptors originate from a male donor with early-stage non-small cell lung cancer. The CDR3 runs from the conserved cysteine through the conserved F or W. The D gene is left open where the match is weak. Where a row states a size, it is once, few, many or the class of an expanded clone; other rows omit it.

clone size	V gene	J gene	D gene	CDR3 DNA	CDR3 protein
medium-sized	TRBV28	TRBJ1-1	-	TGTGCCACCGGGAACGGGGCGGACACTGAAGCTTTCTTT	CATGNGADTEAFF
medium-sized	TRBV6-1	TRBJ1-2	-	TGTGCCAGCAGTGCCCGAGGCGCTGTCATTTCTCTTCATGGCTACACCTTC	CASSARGAVISLHGYTF
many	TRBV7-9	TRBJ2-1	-	TGTGCCAGCAGCTTAGATCGTCTCTACGAGTTCTTC	CASSLDRLYEFF
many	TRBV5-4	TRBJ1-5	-	TGTGCCAGCAGCTTGTTTGGGGCGAGACAGCCCCAGCATTTT	CASSLFGARQPQHF
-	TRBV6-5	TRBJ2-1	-	TGTGCCAGCAGTCTACAGGATTCAGGCAATGAGCAGTTCTTC	CASSLQDSGNEQFF
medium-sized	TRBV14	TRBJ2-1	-	TGTGCCAGCAGCCGTCAGGGGGGACCCCACAATGAGCAGTTCTTC	CASSRQGGPHNEQFF
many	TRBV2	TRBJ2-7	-	TGTGCCACCTCAGGGGCTATTACTTACGAGCAGTACTTC	CATSGAITYEQYF
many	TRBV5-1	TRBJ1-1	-	TGCGCCAGCAGTGGAGGGACGGCTGAAGCTTTCTTT	CASSGGTAEAFF
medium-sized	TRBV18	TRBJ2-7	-	TGTGCCAGCTCACTGGGGGGGCAGAGCTCCTACGAGCAGTACTTC	CASSLGGQSSYEQYF
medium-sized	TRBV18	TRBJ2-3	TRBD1	TGTGCCAGCTCACCACCGGGACAGGGTTTGGATACGCAGTATTTT	CASSPPGQGLDTQYF
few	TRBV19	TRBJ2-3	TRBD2	TGTGCCAGTAGTTACTCCTCTAGCGGGAGATGGCATACGCAGTATTTT	CASSYSSSGRWHTQYF
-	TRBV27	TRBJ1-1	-	TGTGCCAGCAGTTTCCTACAGGGTGAAGCTTTCTTT	CASSFLQGEAFF
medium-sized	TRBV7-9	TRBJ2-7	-	TGTGCCAGCAGCTTAGTAGTTTATTGCTACGAGCAGTACTTC	CASSLVVYCYEQYF
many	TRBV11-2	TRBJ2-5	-	TGTGCCAGCAGCTTAGATCAAGGGGGGCTTGAGACCCAGTACTTC	CASSLDQGGLETQYF
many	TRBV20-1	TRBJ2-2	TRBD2	TGCAGTGCTCGGACTAGCGGGTCTGGGACCGGGGAGCTGTTTTTT	CSARTSGSGTGELFF
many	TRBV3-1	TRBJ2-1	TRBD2	TGTGCCAGCAGCCCCGCGGGGGGGCCGAGCAATGAGCAGTTCTTC	CASSPAGGPSNEQFF
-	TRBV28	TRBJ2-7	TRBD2	TGTGCCAGCAGGGACTCCGGGACTAGTAGGAACGAGCAGTACTTC	CASRDSGTSRNEQYF
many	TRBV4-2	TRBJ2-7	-	TGTGCCAGCAGCCAAGGGGGGGGCGGATACGAGCAGTACTTC	CASSQGGGGYEQYF
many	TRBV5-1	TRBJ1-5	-	TGCGCCAGCAGCAACTCGGGACTGTACAATCAGCCCCAGCATTTT	CASSNSGLYNQPQHF
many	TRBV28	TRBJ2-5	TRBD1	TGTGCCACCGCTGGGACAGGAGGAGCCCAAGAGACCCAGTACTTC	CATAGTGGAQETQYF
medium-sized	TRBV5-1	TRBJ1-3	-	TGCGCCAGCAGCTTGGAGGGGCAGGGCGCTGAAAACACCATATATTTT	CASSLEGQGAENTIYF
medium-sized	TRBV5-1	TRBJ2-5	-	TGCGCCAGCAGCTTGGGGGAGCTGGAGACCCAGTACTTC	CASSLGELETQYF
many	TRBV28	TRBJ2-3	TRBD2	TGTGCCAGCACCCTTAGCGGGATAGTCAATACGCAGTATTTT	CASTLSGIVNTQYF
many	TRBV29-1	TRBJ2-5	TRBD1	TGCAGCGTTGACGTGACAGGGAGAGGGACCCAGTACTTC	CSVDVTGRGTQYF
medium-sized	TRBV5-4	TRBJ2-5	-	TGTGCCAGCAGCAGGCCAGGGAACCAAGAGACCCAGTACTTC	CASSRPGNQETQYF
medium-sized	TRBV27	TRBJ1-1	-	TGTGCCAGCAGTTTATTTTATTCGGAGGGGGGAAGCACTGAAGCTTTCTTT	CASSLFYSEGGSTEAFF
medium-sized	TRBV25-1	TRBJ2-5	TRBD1	TGTGCCAGCAGTGATATCCGGGACAGCAAGGCGACCCAGTACTTC	CASSDIRDSKATQYF
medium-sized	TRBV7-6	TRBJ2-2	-	TGTGCCAGCAGCTTAGTAGTAGGGGAAGGCACCGGGGAGCTGTTTTTT	CASSLVVGEGTGELFF
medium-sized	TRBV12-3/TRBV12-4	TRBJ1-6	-	TGTGCCAGCAGTCCCGCCGGGGAAGGCTCACCCCTCCACTTT	CASSPAGEGSPLHF
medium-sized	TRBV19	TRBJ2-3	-	TGTGCCAGTAGTAGTCGTTCCGGGGATACGCAGTATTTT	CASSSRSGDTQYF